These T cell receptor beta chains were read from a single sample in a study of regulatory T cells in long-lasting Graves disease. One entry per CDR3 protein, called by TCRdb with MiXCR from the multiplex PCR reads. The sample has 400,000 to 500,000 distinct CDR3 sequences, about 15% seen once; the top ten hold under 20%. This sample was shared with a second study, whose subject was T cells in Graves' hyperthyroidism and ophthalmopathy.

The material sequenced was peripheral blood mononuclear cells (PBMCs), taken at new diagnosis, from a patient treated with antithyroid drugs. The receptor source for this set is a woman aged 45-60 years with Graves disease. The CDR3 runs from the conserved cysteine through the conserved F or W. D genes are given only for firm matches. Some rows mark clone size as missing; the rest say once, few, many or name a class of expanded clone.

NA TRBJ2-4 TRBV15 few CATSYWTITGAKNIQYF TGTGCCACCAGCTACTGGACAATAACTGGGGCCAAAAACATTCAGTACTTC
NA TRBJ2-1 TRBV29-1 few CSVEGSRNEQFF TGCAGCGTTGAAGGGTCCCGCAATGAGCAGTTCTTC
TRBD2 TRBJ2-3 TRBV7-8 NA CASSLAESGRGTDTQYF TGTGCCAGCAGCTTAGCGGAAAGCGGGAGGGGCACAGATACGCAGTATTTT
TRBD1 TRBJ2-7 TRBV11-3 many CASSLAGTELSEQYF TGTGCCAGCAGCTTAGCCGGGACAGAACTCTCCGAGCAGTACTTC
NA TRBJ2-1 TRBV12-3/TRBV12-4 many CASSLGGRGFF TGTGCCAGCAGCCTCGGTGGCCGAGGTTTCTTC
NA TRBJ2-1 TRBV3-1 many CASSPSTGLGEQFF TGTGCCAGCAGCCCATCGACAGGTTTGGGTGAGCAGTTCTTC
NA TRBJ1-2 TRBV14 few CASSETASHYGYTF TGTGCCAGCAGCGAGACAGCCTCTCACTATGGCTACACCTTC
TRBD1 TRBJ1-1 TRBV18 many CASSPGTVEEAFF TGTGCCAGCTCACCCGGGACAGTGGAAGAAGCTTTCTTT
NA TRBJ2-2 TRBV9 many CASSPRGTWNTGELFF TGTGCCAGCAGTCCTCGGGGGACTTGGAACACCGGGGAGCTGTTTTTT
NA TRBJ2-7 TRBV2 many CASRRPTPPYEQYF TGTGCCAGCAGGAGACCGACACCTCCCTACGAGCAGTACTTC
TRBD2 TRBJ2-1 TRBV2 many CASMGLAGVNEQFF TGTGCCAGCATGGGACTAGCTGGAGTCAATGAGCAGTTCTTC
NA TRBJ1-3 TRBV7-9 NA CASRKTRIAERGSGNTIYF TGTGCCAGCAGAAAAACCCGCATTGCAGAGAGGGGCTCTGGAAACACCATATATTTT
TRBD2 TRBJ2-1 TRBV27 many CASSFPGLALNEQFF TGTGCCAGCAGTTTCCCGGGACTAGCCCTCAATGAGCAGTTCTTC
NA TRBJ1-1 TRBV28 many CASSLPQGLNTEAFF TGTGCCAGCAGTTTACCCCAAGGCTTGAACACTGAAGCTTTCTTT